This T cell receptor (beta chain) emerged from a study of OX40 agonist ivuxolimab in advanced cancers. At the level of the whole study: Ivuxolimab was an agonistic, fully human IgG2 monoclonal antibody directed against OX40 (CD134), a costimulatory receptor. Intravenous ivuxolimab was administered to patients every 2 weeks at six dose levels: 0.01, 0.1, 0.3, 1.5, 3 and 10 mg/kg. Of the roughly 52 dose-escalation patients, hepatocellular carcinoma was present in approximately 20, melanoma in approximately 15, renal cell carcinoma in 9 and head and neck cancer in 9. In the dose-escalation cohort, roughly four fifths of patients were male, and the mean age was approximately 60 years, with a range of about 23 to 80. Patients were allowed to have had prior anti-PD-1, anti-PD-L1 or anti-CTLA-4 therapy, and 40% of the dose-escalation patients had been treated with checkpoint inhibitors. Partial responses occurred in three dose-escalation patients: two with cutaneous melanoma and one with hepatocellular carcinoma. Peripheral TCRbeta sequencing was intended to test whether TCR sequence diversity was altered and clonal T-cell expansion was caused by ivuxolimab. The paper covers the monotherapy dose-escalation part of the phase I ivuxolimab trial, which included N ≈ 54 patients.

The CDR1 and CDR2 encoded by the germline V gene (reference sequence) are SGHKS and YYEKEE. The junction carries 4 bases between V and J, which are trimmed by 4 bases and 6 bases respectively. The CDR3 covers 11 residues, taking in both the cysteine and the phenylalanine. Only the CDR3 portion is preserved as DNA: 33 bases, with reading frame beginning at the first base. Patients with a history of autoimmune disease or receiving systemic immunosuppression were excluded from the trial. In every dose cohort, peripheral blood was drawn for TCR sequencing at baseline, cycle 4 day 1, and cycle 7 day 1. The samples were taken from a phase I, first-in-human, multicenter, open-label dose-escalation trial of ivuxolimab. Adults with locally advanced or metastatic melanoma, renal cell, hepatocellular, or head and neck squamous cell carcinoma were enrolled in the trial. CD4+ and CD8+ T cells were sorted separately from peripheral blood before TCR sequencing.

Concerning this clone itself: Its target antigen remains unknown. One base away there is no much larger clone; base qualities are not given.

For sequencing of the TCRbeta CDR3 region, genomic DNA was extracted from the sorted cells. TCRbeta CDR3 regions were sequenced using the immunoSEQ Assay. TCRdb limited this immuneACCESS table to in-frame rearrangements with V and J called. A share of clones is missing; checked studies link under half to unresolved V genes, and the rest is unexplained. The sample profile shows tens of thousands of clones; 70% to 90% of them were found once. The top ten constitute more than 9.5% of the sample. What the research found in general, with its limitations: Antigen specificity was not determined for the clonally expanded peripheral T cells. Low levels of normalized T-cell clonal expansion were also shown by some nonresponding patients. At doses of 0.1 to 3.0 mg/kg, clonal expansion of both CD4+ and CD8+ blood T cells was observed from baseline to week 6. After ivuxolimab, more expanded clones were found on average in CD8+ T cells than in CD4+ T cells. Partial responders in the 0.1-3.0 mg/kg groups had among the lowest normalized peripheral clonal expansion, especially among CD8+ T cells.

The chain couples TRBV5-5 to TRBJ2-2; no confident D gene assignment can be made. Here the sequenced sample was CD4+ or CD8+ T cells sorted from blood, taken in a trial of the OX40 agonist ivuxolimab. This receptor was identified in an adult with an advanced solid tumor such as melanoma, head and neck, liver or kidney cancer. The CDR3 amino acid sequence is: CASSLAGELFF. At the DNA level, the sequence is TGTGCCAGCAGCCTGGCCGGGGAGCTGTTTTTT.